This passage covers 23 T cell receptor beta chains from one sample sequenced in a study of cytomegalovirus exposure and HLA in healthy donors. The primer mix had 60 Vbeta and 13 Jbeta primers. TCRdb's table, derived via immunoSEQ multiplex PCR, lists solely in-frame clones and lacks some. The sample has 90,000 to 110,000 clones, approximately 14% seen once. The sample taken for sequencing was PBMCs. All receptors derive from a female donor in good health and CMV-seronegative.

In this sample, this clone turned up a few times. The chain joins TRBV9 to TRBJ1-4; TRBD1 agrees at 10 bases. The germline CDR1 and CDR2 sequences are SGDLS and YYNGEE. This CDR3 is 15 amino acids long. J was trimmed by 5 bases and V by 2 bases; bases with no gene match: 3. The DNA of the CDR3 is TGTGCCAGCAGCGTGGGGACAGGGGAGAATGAAAAACTGTTTTTT. Its translation: CASSVGTGENEKLFF.

This clone has just a few counts. J is TRBJ1-5 and V is TRBV19; 7 bases are a match to TRBD1. Germline-derived CDR1 and CDR2 are LNHDA and SQIVND (reference sequence). Losses at the gene ends were 2 bases for V and 3 bases for J; bases not matched to a gene: 13. CDR3 size: 18 residues. The CDR3 nucleotides read TGTGCCAGTAGTATAATCCTCACGGACGACAGGGCCAATCAGCCCCAGCATTTT. This gives the protein CASSIILTDDRANQPQHF.

On this clone itself: Sequence at one end of the junction differs from germline and may be a read error. The J gene is TRBJ1-3, the V gene TRBV5-4, with D uncertain. The CDR3 spans 11 residues. Germline CDR1 reads SGHNT; CDR2 reads YYREEE (reference sequence). The CDR3 region has the DNA TGCCCGGTGCCCATTGGAAACACCATATATTTT. Translating it yields CPVPIGNTIYF.

The chain has TRBV5-1 and TRBJ2-3, with 8 bases identical to TRBD2. CDR3 length: 19 residues. Germline values: CDR1 SGHRS, CDR2 YFSETQ. V trimming: 2 bases; J trimming: 2 bases; junction bases outside the gene matches: 16. The CDR3: CASSFWPGGGGFSTDTQYF. Written as DNA, the CDR3 is TGCGCCAGCAGCTTTTGGCCCGGGGGGGGCGGATTCTCCACAGATACGCAGTATTTT. The entire variable domain, with the rest obtained from reference TRBV5-1 and TRBJ2-3, is as follows: KAGVTQTPRYLIKTRGQQVTLSCSPISGHRSVSWYQQTPGQGLQFLFEYFSETQRNKGNFPGRFSGRQFSNSRSEMNVSTLELGDSALYLCASSFWPGGGGFSTDTQYFGPGTRLTVL.

The chain couples TRBV19 to TRBJ1-6; 7 nucleotides agree with TRBD1. With V trimmed by 4 bases and J by 7 bases, 7 bases remained unmatched. This CDR3 is built from 15 residues. Germline loops: CDR1 LNHDA, CDR2 SQIVND (reference sequence). This CDR3 reads CASSTTGAPNSPLHF. CDR3 nucleotide sequence: TGTGCCAGTAGTACAACAGGGGCGCCGAATTCACCCCTCCACTTT.

The J gene is TRBJ2-7, the V gene TRBV19, with a possible D match to TRBD1 (6 bases). Between the trimmed V and J ends, which lost 5 bases and 1 base, there was a span of 9 bases. Germline V gene data show CDR1 as LNHDA and CDR2 as SQIVND (reference sequence). This CDR3 has 13 amino acids. The CDR3: CASSPGASYEQYF. Written as DNA, the CDR3 is TGTGCCAGTAGTCCAGGGGCTTCCTACGAGCAGTACTTC.

This clone was observed a handful of times. V is TRBV4-3 and J is TRBJ2-7, with 10 bases fitting TRBD2. From germline, CDR1 is LGHNA and CDR2 YSLEER. There are 13 residues in the CDR3. Trimming took 4 bases from V and 6 from J; bases not matched to a gene: 3. CDR3 in amino acids: CASSLRTSGEQYF. As DNA, the CDR3 is TGCGCCAGCAGCCTGAGGACTAGCGGCGAGCAGTACTTC.

The CDR3 DNA reads TGTGCCAGCAGTTACCGGGAGGGGGCATGGGAGACCCAGTACTTC. It encodes CASSYREGAWETQYF. The chain recombines TRBV6-6 with TRBJ2-5, with D perhaps matching TRBD2 (8 bases). The CDR3 spans 15 residues. Germline assignment: CDR1 MNHNY and CDR2 SVGAGI (reference sequence). V lost 2 bases, J lost 5 bases, and 15 bases lay in between.

This sequence joins TRBV7-3 and TRBJ2-7, with 7 bases that match TRBD1. V shed 5 bases, J shed 2 bases, and the junction held 9 bases outside the gene matches. The germline V gene has CDR1 SGHTA and CDR2 FQGTGA. This CDR3 region has 15 residues. The CDR3 loop reads CASSQYRGRAYEQYF. The CDR3 nucleotides are TGTGCCAGCAGCCAATACAGGGGAAGAGCCTACGAGCAGTACTTC.

V gene TRBV6-4 combines with J gene TRBJ2-7; TRBD2 agrees at 7 bases. The CDR3 length is 19 residues. CDR1 is MRHNA, CDR2 SNTAGT, per germline. The V gene end was trimmed by 5 bases and the J gene end by 6 bases; junction bases not matched to a gene: 25. CDR3 in amino acids: CASSRPHLDGEGRRREQYF. CDR3 nucleotide sequence: TGTGCCAGCAGTCGGCCCCATTTGGATGGGGAGGGCCGTCGTCGCGAGCAGTACTTC.

This clone was found a few times. The J gene is TRBJ2-7, the V gene TRBV5-1; weak D call: TRBD1 (6 bases). CDR1 is SGHRS, CDR2 YFSETQ, per germline. The CDR3 is 14 amino acids. Trimming left V 7 bases short and J 3 bases short, with 17 bases between. The CDR3 DNA sequence: TGCGCCAGCCGGCCAACAGGGAATCGCTACGAGCAGTACGTC. Encoded protein: CASRPTGNRYEQYV.

This chain links TRBV27 with TRBJ2-5; TRBD2 agrees at 10 bases. The CDR3 spans 13 residues. With 8 bases clipped from V and 2 bases from J, the junction kept 2 bases outside the gene matches. The germline V gene encodes CDR1 MNHEY and CDR2 SMNVEV (reference sequence). The CDR3 bases are TGTGCCAGCGGACTAGCGGCTCAAGAGACCCAGTACTTC. Translating gives CASGLAAQETQYF.

There are a few counts of this clone. V and J are TRBV11-1 and TRBJ2-3, with unresolved D. This CDR3 is built from 14 residues. V lost 6 bases and J 0 bases, leaving 10 bases between the germline ends. Germline V CDR1 and CDR2: SGHAT, FQDESV (reference sequence). The CDR3 is CASRLQPSTDTQYF. CDR3 DNA: TGTGCCAGCAGACTCCAACCCAGCACAGATACGCAGTATTTT.

This clone was detected a few times. The chain links TRBV4-3 to TRBJ2-7; D is uncertain. With 1 base removed from V and 3 bases from J, the gap between germline ends came to 7 bases. The CDR3 extends over 13 amino acids. From germline, CDR1 is LGHNA and CDR2 YSLEER. CDR3 nucleotides: TGCGCCAGCAGCCAAGTAAACAGCTACGAGCAGTACTTC. It translates to CASSQVNSYEQYF.

This clone was seen only a few times. The V gene is TRBV15, the J gene TRBJ1-2; a weak D match, TRBD1 (5 bases). V gave up 1 base and J gave up 4 bases, with 10 bases separating them. The CDR3 spans 14 residues. Germline assignment: CDR1 LNHNV and CDR2 YYDKDF (reference sequence). CDR3 protein: CATSRGQGPYGYTF. The CDR3 coding sequence is TGTGCCACCAGCAGAGGGCAGGGTCCCTATGGCTACACCTTC.

This clone was counted between two and nine times. The chain is built from TRBV29-1 and TRBJ2-3; TRBD2 is a possible D gene (5 bases). Trimming took 6 bases from V and 5 from J, leaving 12 bases between them. The CDR3 runs to 12 residues. Germline V gene sequence: CDR1 SQVTM, CDR2 ANQGSEA. The chain's CDR3 is CSVADGIDTQYF. As DNA, the CDR3 is TGCAGCGTCGCGGACGGGATAGATACGCAGTATTTT.

In this sample, this clone turned up a few times. This chain uses TRBV4-1 with TRBJ1-3; maybe TRBD1 (5 bases). Germline V CDR1 and CDR2: MGHRA, YSYEKL. This CDR3 spans 15 amino acids. V was trimmed by 1 base and J by 9 bases, leaving 16 bases between them. CDR3 DNA sequence: TGCGCCAGCAGCCAAGCCCCCGGGGGTTCCATCACCATATATTTT. Protein product: CASSQAPGGSITIYF.

In its sample, this clone was seen a few times. This chain links TRBV9 with TRBJ1-1; TRBD1 matches at 9 bases. CDR3 length equals 15 residues. Germline trimming cut 0 bases from V and 1 base from J; bases unmatched to any gene: 1. Germline loops: CDR1 SGDLS, CDR2 YYNGEE. CDR3 DNA sequence: TGTGCCAGCAGCGTAGGGGGACAGGGGAACACTGAAGCTTTCTTT. Amino acids: CASSVGGQGNTEAFF.

V usage is TRBV27 and J usage is TRBJ1-2, with D perhaps matching TRBD1 (5 bases). The CDR3 is 14 amino acids. Deletions cut 5 bases from V and 4 bases from J, with 14 bases between. The germline CDR1 and CDR2 sequences are MNHEY and SMNVEV (reference sequence). DNA of the CDR3: TGTGCCAGCAGTGGAGACAGATGGGCCTATGGCTACACCTTC. Its protein is CASSGDRWAYGYTF.

This clone showed up just a few times. This chain connects TRBV6-1 to TRBJ2-3; 9 bases line up with TRBD2. V lost 3 bases, J lost 5 bases, and 6 bases stayed unmatched. The CDR3 has 15 amino acids. Per germline, CDR1 MNHNS and CDR2 SASEGT. CDR3 in DNA: TGTGCCAGCAGTGAGGGGAGCGGGGGGCAAGATACGCAGTATTTT. Translating it yields CASSEGSGGQDTQYF.

Note on this clone: Germline is not matched at one junction end, which may reflect a read error. Other nucleotide sequences from this sample produce the same CDR3. The V and J genes are TRBV5-6 and TRBJ2-7, with 15 positions matching TRBD2. Germline CDR1 is SGHDT and CDR2 is YYEEEE. The CDR3 runs 15 residues. This chain's CDR3 is CASSIGTSGRPEQYF. The CDR3 DNA sequence: TGTGCTAGCAGCATCGGGACTAGCGGGAGGCCCGAGCAGTACTTC.

The chain joins TRBV7-2 to TRBJ2-5, with D hard to call. Trimming stripped 2 bases from V and 1 base from J, with 5 bases between. CDR3 length: 13 amino acids. Germline assignment: CDR1 SGHTA and CDR2 FQGNSA. CDR3 protein: CASSLYSQETQYF. CDR3 nucleotides: TGTGCCAGCAGCTTATACTCCCAAGAGACCCAGTACTTC.

The rearrangement uses TRBV13 and TRBJ2-7; D possibly corresponds to TRBD2 (6 bases). Trimming took off 6 bases at V and 7 bases at J, with 19 bases between the two ends. This CDR3 has 14 amino acids. CDR1 and CDR2 (germline): PRHDT, FYEKMQ (reference sequence). The DNA for the CDR3 is TGTGCCAGCAGATCCCCGGGGGTCTTAGGGGAGCAGTACTTC. It is translated as CASRSPGVLGEQYF.